These T cell receptor beta chains were read from a single sample in a study of T cell responses to AZD1222 COVID-19 vaccine. Measured with immunoSEQ multiplex PCR; TCRdb has only the in-frame clones, and not every one. The profile covers roughly 84,000 clones, with 80% to 90% appearing a single time and about 12% taken by the ten largest. Sequences were derived from peripheral blood, sampled 28 days after the second AZD1222 dose. These receptors originate from an adult who received the AZD1222 COVID-19 vaccine. The CDR3 runs from the conserved cysteine through the conserved F or W. The order of the fields is J gene, V gene, CDR3 protein.

>TRBJ1-1|TRBV5-4
CASSERQGALTEAFF
>TRBJ1-2|TRBV14
CASSHTYGTGEGYTF
>TRBJ1-6|TRBV30
CAYLDRTNSPLHF
>TRBJ2-3|TRBV6-6
CASTPASTRTDTQYF
>TRBJ1-2|TRBV4-2
CASSQDKGNYGYTF
>TRBJ2-1|TRBV5-1
CASSLGLREQFF
>TRBJ1-3|TRBV11-2
CASSRNTGSTIYF
>TRBJ2-7|TRBV6-5
CASSYGGTAAYEQYF
>TRBJ1-1|TRBV18
CASSYQGNTEAFF
>TRBJ2-7|TRBV7-9
CASSRATRSSEQYF
>TRBJ2-1|TRBV9
CASSVSPSSYNEQFF
>TRBJ2-3|TRBV20-1
CSARKTGAQYF
>TRBJ2-3|TRBV5-1
CASSLAGLAGGNADTQYF
>TRBJ2-7|TRBV2
CASSGAGIYEQYF